Listed below are T cell receptor beta chains from one sample, sequenced in a study of shared clonotypes between healthy human individuals. The data were produced by immunoSEQ multiplex PCR, yet TCRdb's version contains in-frame clones alone and is incomplete. Of more than 400,000 clones in the sample, roughly 95% were seen once. The sequencing sample was made of naive CD4+ T cells sorted from blood. The receptors shown here come from a woman aged 30 to 39 in good health. The CDR3 runs from the conserved cysteine through the conserved F or W. Each record gives: clone size, J gene, V gene, D gene, CDR3 DNA, CDR3 protein. The D gene is left open where the match is weak. Clone size is shown for a subset of rows, as once, few, many or a class of expanded clone.

clone size: NA
J gene: TRBJ2-5
V gene: TRBV5-1
D gene: TRBD2
CDR3 DNA: TGCGCCAGCAGCTTATGGACTAGCGGGAGCCAAGAGACCCAGTACTTC
CDR3 protein: CASSLWTSGSQETQYF

clone size: NA
J gene: TRBJ1-1
V gene: TRBV18
D gene: NA
CDR3 DNA: TGTGCCAGCTCACCACCGTCAGTGAACACTGAAGCTTTCTTT
CDR3 protein: CASSPPSVNTEAFF

clone size: NA
J gene: TRBJ2-7
V gene: TRBV9
D gene: TRBD2
CDR3 DNA: TGTGCCAGCAGCGTAGAGGCCCTAGCGGGAAAATACGAGCAGTACTTC
CDR3 protein: CASSVEALAGKYEQYF

clone size: NA
J gene: TRBJ2-4
V gene: TRBV30
D gene: NA
CDR3 DNA: TGTGCCTGGAGTGGTCAGGGTGGAAACATTCAGTACTTC
CDR3 protein: CAWSGQGGNIQYF

clone size: NA
J gene: TRBJ1-5
V gene: TRBV28
D gene: NA
CDR3 DNA: TGTGCCAGCAGTTCCGGAGTTGGTGGGGCCCAGCATTTT
CDR3 protein: CASSSGVGGAQHF

clone size: NA
J gene: TRBJ1-1
V gene: TRBV10-2
D gene: NA
CDR3 DNA: TGCGCCACCCGGGGACACAACACTGAAGCTTTCTTT
CDR3 protein: CATRGHNTEAFF

clone size: NA
J gene: TRBJ2-7
V gene: TRBV28
D gene: TRBD1
CDR3 DNA: TGTGCCAGCAGCCCCGGGGCCCAGGGGGCCTACGAGCAGTACTTC
CDR3 protein: CASSPGAQGAYEQYF

clone size: NA
J gene: TRBJ1-4
V gene: TRBV28
D gene: TRBD1
CDR3 DNA: TGTGCCGCTAACAGGGGAGATAATGAAAAACTGTTTTTT
CDR3 protein: CAANRGDNEKLFF

clone size: NA
J gene: TRBJ1-1
V gene: TRBV7-6
D gene: TRBD1
CDR3 DNA: TGTGCCAGCAGCTTTCTAAGCAGGGGGGCCGGCACTGAAGCTTTCTTT
CDR3 protein: CASSFLSRGAGTEAFF

clone size: NA
J gene: TRBJ2-7
V gene: TRBV6-1
D gene: TRBD2
CDR3 DNA: TGTGCCAGCAGTGAACTAGCGGGAACCTACGAGCAGTACTTC
CDR3 protein: CASSELAGTYEQYF

clone size: NA
J gene: TRBJ2-1
V gene: TRBV28
D gene: NA
CDR3 DNA: TGTGCCAGCAGTATCGGGGTACACGGTTACAATGAGCAGTTCTTC
CDR3 protein: CASSIGVHGYNEQFF

clone size: once
J gene: TRBJ2-1
V gene: TRBV4-2
D gene: TRBD1
CDR3 DNA: TGTGCCAGCAGCCAAGATGGGGGGACAGGCACCTATGAGCAGTTCTTC
CDR3 protein: CASSQDGGTGTYEQFF

clone size: NA
J gene: TRBJ1-1
V gene: TRBV5-1
D gene: NA
CDR3 DNA: TGCGCCAGCAGCTCGGGACATATGAACACTGAAGCTTTCTTT
CDR3 protein: CASSSGHMNTEAFF

clone size: NA
J gene: TRBJ2-1
V gene: TRBV4-1
D gene: NA
CDR3 DNA: TGCGCCAGCAGCCAAGAAGGAAGGACAGCAGGGGAGCAGTTCTTC
CDR3 protein: CASSQEGRTAGEQFF

clone size: NA
J gene: TRBJ1-2
V gene: TRBV11-2
D gene: TRBD1
CDR3 DNA: TGTGCCAGCAGCAGCCGGGACAGGGTTGACTATGGCTACACCTTC
CDR3 protein: CASSSRDRVDYGYTF

clone size: NA
J gene: TRBJ2-7
V gene: TRBV6-5
D gene: NA
CDR3 DNA: TGTGCCAGCAATAACCTAGGAGACTACGAGCAGTACTTC
CDR3 protein: CASNNLGDYEQYF

clone size: NA
J gene: TRBJ2-1
V gene: TRBV6-6
D gene: NA
CDR3 DNA: TGTGCCAGCCTTCTTTCGAGCTCCTACAATGAGCAGTTCTTC
CDR3 protein: CASLLSSSYNEQFF